This TCR beta chain was identified during a study of CD8 T cells in ankylosing spondylitis. Making use of molecular barcodes, quantitative 5'-RACE generated TCR beta libraries. TCRdb recomputed calls from the 5' RACE reads with MiXCR, one row per CDR3 protein. The sample consists of 450,000 to 550,000 distinct CDR3 sequences, roughly 5.2% of them appearing once. Overall study findings and caveats: One TCR beta motif, made up of under ten highly homologous variants, appeared characteristic of ankylosing spondylitis blood. CD8+ cells made up the disease-linked clones, which were relatively rare in peripheral blood.

Concerning this clonotype itself: Antigen unknown.

CDR1 and CDR2 (germline): SGHTA, FQGNSA. CDR3 length equals 15 residues. V shed 0 bases, J shed 6 bases, and the junction held 2 bases outside the gene matches. The source is a male donor with ankylosing spondylitis. Input material: blood, either unsorted or a sorted T cell fraction (not recorded which). V and J are TRBV7-2 and TRBJ2-3; 11 nucleotides match TRBD2. This chain's CDR3 is CASSLARLAGDTQYF. Written as DNA, the CDR3 is TGTGCCAGCAGCTTAGCGCGACTAGCGGGGGATACGCAGTATTTT.